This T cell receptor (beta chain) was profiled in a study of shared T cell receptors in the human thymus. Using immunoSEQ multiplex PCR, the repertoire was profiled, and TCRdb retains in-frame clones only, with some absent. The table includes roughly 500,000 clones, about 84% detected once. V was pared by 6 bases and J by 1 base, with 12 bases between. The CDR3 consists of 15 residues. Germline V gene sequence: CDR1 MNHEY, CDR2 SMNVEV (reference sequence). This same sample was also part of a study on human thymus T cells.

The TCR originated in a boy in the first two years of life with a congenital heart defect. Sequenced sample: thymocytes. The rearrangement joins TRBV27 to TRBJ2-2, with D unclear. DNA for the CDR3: TGTGCCAGCAGCCCCGAGGCAGTGAACACCGGGGAGCTGTTTTTT. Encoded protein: CASSPEAVNTGELFF.